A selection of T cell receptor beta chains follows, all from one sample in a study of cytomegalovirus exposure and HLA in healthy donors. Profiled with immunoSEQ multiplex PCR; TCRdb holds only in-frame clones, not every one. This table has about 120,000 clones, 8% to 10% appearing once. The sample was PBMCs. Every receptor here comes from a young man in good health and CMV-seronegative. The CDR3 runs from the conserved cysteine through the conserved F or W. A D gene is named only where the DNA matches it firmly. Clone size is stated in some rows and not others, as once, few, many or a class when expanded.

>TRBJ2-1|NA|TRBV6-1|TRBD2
CASSPLAGGNYEQFF
TGTGCCAGCAGTCCTCTAGCGGGGGGGAACTATGAGCAGTTCTTC
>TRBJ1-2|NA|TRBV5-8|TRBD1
CASSLARQGAGGYTF
TGTGCCAGCAGCTTGGCGCGACAGGGGGCAGGAGGCTACACCTTC
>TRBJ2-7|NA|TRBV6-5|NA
CASSYLSRSSYEQYF
TGTGCCAGCAGTTACTTGTCCCGGAGCTCCTACGAGCAGTACTTC
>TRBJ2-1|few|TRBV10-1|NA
CASSESGRFYNEQFF
TGCGCCAGCAGTGAGTCGGGGCGGTTCTACAATGAGCAGTTCTTC
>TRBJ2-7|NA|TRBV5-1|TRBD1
CASSLEVRQGYEQYF
TGCGCCAGCAGCTTAGAAGTCCGACAGGGCTACGAGCAGTACTTC
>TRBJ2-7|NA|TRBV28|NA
CASSLNSRLGTSYEQYF
TGTGCCAGCAGTCTAAATTCCCGACTAGGAACCTCCTACGAGCAGTACTTC
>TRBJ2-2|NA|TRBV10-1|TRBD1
CASSPGQGSAGDTGELFF
TGCGCCAGCAGCCCGGGACAGGGGTCGGCTGGGGACACCGGGGAGCTGTTTTTT
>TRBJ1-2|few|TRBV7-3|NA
CASSLDASGYGYTF
TGTGCCAGCAGCTTAGACGCATCGGGGTATGGCTACACCTTC
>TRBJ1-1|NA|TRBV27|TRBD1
CASSFKGARWTEAFF
TGTGCCAGCAGTTTCAAGGGGGCGCGGTGGACTGAAGCTTTCTTT
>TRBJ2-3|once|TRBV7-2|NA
CASSSHRAGTDTQYF
TGTGCCAGCAGCTCCCACAGGGCGGGCACAGATACGCAGTATTTT
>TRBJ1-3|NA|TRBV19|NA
CASSIFPGILSGNTIYF
TGTGCCAGTAGTATTTTTCCAGGGATCCTTTCTGGAAACACCATATATTTT
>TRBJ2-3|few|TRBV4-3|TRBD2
CASSQDVPSLAGPVDTQYF
TGCGCCAGCAGCCAAGATGTCCCCTCACTAGCGGGGCCTGTTGATACGCAGTATTTT
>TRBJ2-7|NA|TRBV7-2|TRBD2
CASSLGTSGVLEQYF
TGTGCCAGCAGCTTGGGGACTAGCGGGGTGCTTGAGCAGTACTTC
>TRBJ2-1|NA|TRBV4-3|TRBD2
CASSQGWRGAYNEQFF
TGCGCCAGCAGCCAAGGGTGGCGGGGGGCCTACAATGAGCAGTTCTTC
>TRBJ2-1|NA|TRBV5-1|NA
CASSAESGAPQFF
TGCGCCAGCAGCGCGGAGTCAGGGGCCCCTCAGTTCTTC
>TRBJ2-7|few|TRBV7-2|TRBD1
CASSFGQGGYEQYF
TGTGCCAGCAGCTTTGGACAGGGGGGCTACGAGCAGTACTTC
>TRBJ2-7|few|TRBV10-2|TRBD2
CASSVLGLAGVEQYF
TGCGCCAGCAGTGTTTTGGGACTAGCGGGAGTCGAGCAGTACTTC
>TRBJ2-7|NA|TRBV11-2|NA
CASSLGGAGSSYEQYF
TGTGCCAGCAGCTTAGGAGGAGCTGGGAGCTCCTACGAGCAGTACTTC
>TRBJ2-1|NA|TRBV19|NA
CASSSGRHYNEQFF
TGTGCCAGTAGTTCAGGGAGGCACTACAATGAGCAGTTCTTC
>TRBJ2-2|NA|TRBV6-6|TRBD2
CASRGTSGITGELFF
TGTGCCAGCAGAGGGACTAGCGGGATCACCGGGGAGCTGTTTTTT
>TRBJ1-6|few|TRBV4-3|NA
CASSQVQGLYNSPLHF
TGCGCCAGCAGCCAAGTTCAGGGCCTCTATAATTCACCCCTCCACTTT
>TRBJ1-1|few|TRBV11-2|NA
CASSFSDYLEAFF
TGTGCCAGCAGCTTTTCGGACTACCTTGAAGCTTTCTTT
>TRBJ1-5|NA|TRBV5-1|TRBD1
CASSWGTGGREPQHF
TGCGCCAGCAGCTGGGGGACAGGGGGGAGAGAGCCCCAGCATTTT
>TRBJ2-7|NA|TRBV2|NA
CASRGREFSYEQYF
TGTGCCAGCAGGGGCCGGGAGTTCTCCTACGAGCAGTACTTC